The next 9 T cell receptor beta chains were all read from a single sample in a study of cytomegalovirus exposure and HLA in healthy donors. It was with 60 Vbeta and 13 Jbeta primers that the PCR ran. Here immunoSEQ multiplex PCR was the method, and the copy in TCRdb shows in-frame clones only, minus some. The repertoire consists of 180,000 or so clones, with roughly 10% occurring once and the leading ten covering 1% to 1.5%. Sequencing used PBMCs. These receptor sequences come from a woman aged 25 to 39 in good health and CMV-seropositive.

The rearrangement uses TRBV1 and TRBJ2-3; TRBD1, as called in the table, went unchecked against the DNA. TRBV1 is labeled a pseudogene. The CDR3 contains 13 residues. Written as DNA, the CDR3 is TGCACCAGCAGCCAAGATAAGACAGGGGCGCAGTATTTT. Amino acids: CTSSQDKTGAQYF.

The DNA of the CDR3 is TGTGCCAGACCCCTAGCGGTGCCCGGGGAGCTGTTTTTT. It codes for CARPLAVPGELFF. The chain recombines TRBV5-6 with TRBJ2-2, with 7 bases that match TRBD2. The germline V gene has CDR1 SGHDT and CDR2 YYEEEE. The CDR3 consists of 13 residues. V gave up 8 bases and J gave up 6 bases; unmatched junction bases: 7. The whole variable domain, remainder taken from reference TRBV5-6 and TRBJ2-2, is DAGVTQSPTHLIKTRGQQVTLRCSPKSGHDTVSWYQQALGQGPQFIFQYYEEEERQRGNFPDRFSGHQFPNYSSELNVNALLLGDSALYLCARPLAVPGELFFGEGSRLTVL.

V and J are TRBV11-1 and TRBJ2-7, with 9 bases identical to TRBD2. The CDR3 has 14 amino acids. Germline trimming cut 8 bases from V and 1 base from J; bases unmatched to any gene: 6. Germline lookup yields CDR1 SGHAT and CDR2 FQDESV (reference sequence). The chain's CDR3 is CASSSSGISYEQYF. Here the CDR3 DNA reads TGTGCCAGCTCCTCTAGCGGGATATCCTACGAGCAGTACTTC. The whole variable domain, remainder taken from reference TRBV11-1 and TRBJ2-7, is EAEVAQSPRYKITEKSQAVAFWCDPISGHATLYWYRQILGQGPELLVQFQDESVVDDSQLPKDRFSAERLKGVDSTLKIQPAELGDSAMYLCASSSSGISYEQYFGPGTRLTVT.

This chain connects TRBV7-2 to TRBJ1-2, with 9 bases matching TRBD1. The CDR3 covers 14 residues. Germline V gives CDR1 SGHTA, CDR2 FQGNSA. V trimming: 2 bases; J trimming: 8 bases; junction bases outside the gene matches: 6. The CDR3 bases are TGTGCCAGCAGCTTACGACAGGGGGGTCGAGGCTACACCTTC. This translates into CASSLRQGGRGYTF. The full variable domain, in which reference TRBV7-2 and TRBJ1-2 provide the parts outside the CDR3, is GAGVSQSPSNKVTEKGKDVELRCDPISGHTALYWYRQSLGQGLEFLIYFQGNSAPDKSGLPSDRFSAERTGGSVSTLTIQRTQQEDSAVYLCASSLRQGGRGYTFGSGTRLTVV.

The genes are TRBV4-2 and TRBJ2-7, with D maybe TRBD2 (5 bases). From germline, CDR1 is LGHNA and CDR2 YNFKEQ. CDR3 size: 15 residues. V was pared by 2 bases and J by 4 bases, with 15 bases between. The CDR3 bases are TGTGCCAGCAGCCAAAGTCGGGGAACGGGGTACGAGCAGTACTTC. Its protein product is CASSQSRGTGYEQYF.

This clone was seen a few times. V usage is TRBV5-4 and J usage is TRBJ2-3; D may be TRBD1 (5 bases). The CDR3 contains 14 residues. V was trimmed by 0 bases and J by 4 bases, leaving 9 bases between them. Germline CDR1 is SGHNT and CDR2 is YYREEE (reference sequence). Here the CDR3 DNA reads TGTGCCAGCAGCTTGGGGCAGGGCCCAGATACGCAGTATTTT. Amino acid sequence: CASSLGQGPDTQYF.

This clone was seen more than once but under ten times. One end of the junction varies from germline; a read error may be responsible. V is TRBV19 and J is TRBJ2-2, with 8 nucleotides matching TRBD1. Germline CDR1 reads LNHDA; CDR2 reads SQIVND (reference sequence). This CDR3 contains 15 residues. CDR3 residues: CARSTPGGRPGELFF. For the CDR3, the DNA is TGTGCCAGGAGTACACCAGGGGGCCGGCCCGGGGAGCTGTTTTTT.

This chain joins TRBV30 and TRBJ2-1; D might be TRBD2 (5 bases). Germline CDR1 GTSNPN, CDR2 SVGIG (reference sequence). V lost 5 bases, J lost 5 bases, and 13 bases lay in between. The CDR3 is 13 amino acids. Here the CDR3 reads CAWHYSENNEQFF. CDR3 bases: TGTGCCTGGCACTATAGCGAGAACAATGAGCAGTTCTTC.

The V gene is TRBV13, the J gene TRBJ2-1, with 8 positions matching TRBD2. The CDR3 totals 17 residues. With 1 base clipped from V and 7 bases from J, the junction kept 12 bases outside the gene matches. The germline gives CDR1 PRHDT, CDR2 FYEKMQ (reference sequence). The CDR3 coding sequence is TGTGCCAGCAGCTTAGAGAGCGGGGGCATTCTGGGGAATGAGCAGTTCTTC. It encodes CASSLESGGILGNEQFF.